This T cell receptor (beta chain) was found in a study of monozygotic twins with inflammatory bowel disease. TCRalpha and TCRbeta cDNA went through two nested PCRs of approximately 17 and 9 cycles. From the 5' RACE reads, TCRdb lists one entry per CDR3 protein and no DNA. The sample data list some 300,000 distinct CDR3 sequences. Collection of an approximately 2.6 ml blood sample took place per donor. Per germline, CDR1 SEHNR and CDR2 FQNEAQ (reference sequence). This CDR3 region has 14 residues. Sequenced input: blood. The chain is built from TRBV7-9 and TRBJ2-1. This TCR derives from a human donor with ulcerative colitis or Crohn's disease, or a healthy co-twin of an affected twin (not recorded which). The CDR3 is CAVTGESSYNEQFF. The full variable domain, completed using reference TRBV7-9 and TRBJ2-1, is DTGVSQNPRHKITKRGQNVTFRCDPISEHNRLYWYRQTLGQGPEFLTYFQNEAQLEKSRLLSDRFSAERPKGSFSTLEIQRTEQGDSAMYLCAVTGESSYNEQFFGPGTRLTVL.